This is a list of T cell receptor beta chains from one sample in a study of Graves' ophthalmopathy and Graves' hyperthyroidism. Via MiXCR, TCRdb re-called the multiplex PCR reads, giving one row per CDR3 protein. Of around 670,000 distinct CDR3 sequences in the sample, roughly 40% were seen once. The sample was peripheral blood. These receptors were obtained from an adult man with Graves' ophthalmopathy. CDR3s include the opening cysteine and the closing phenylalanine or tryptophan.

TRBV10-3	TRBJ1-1	CASSLNQGVEAFF
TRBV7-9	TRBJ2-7	CASSEQGGGPLSYEQYF
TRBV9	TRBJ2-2	CASSGIAGGRTGELFF
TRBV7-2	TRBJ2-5	CACSPLRLAGEETQYF
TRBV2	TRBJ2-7	CASSGTIAYEQYF
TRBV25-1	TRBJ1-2	CASSPSGTGGGYTF
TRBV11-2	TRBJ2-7	CASSQTGGVDEQYF
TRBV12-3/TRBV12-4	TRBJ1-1	CASSLMVRGTEAFF
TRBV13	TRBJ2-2	CASSRLSVESRTGELFF
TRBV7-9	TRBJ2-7	CASSRDNEQYF
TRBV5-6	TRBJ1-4	CASSVRQYEKLFF
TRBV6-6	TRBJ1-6	CASRTRNSPLHF
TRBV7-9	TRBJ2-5	CASSLIAGSQETQYF
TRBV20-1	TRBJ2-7	CSARGWDRGYEQYF
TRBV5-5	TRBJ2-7	CASSSGIFGDEQYF
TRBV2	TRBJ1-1	CASSVGRDRVAFF
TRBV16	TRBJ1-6	CASSQSGRQDSPLHF
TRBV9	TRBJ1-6	CASSLGGQNNSPLHF
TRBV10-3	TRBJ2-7	CASRSVSGRAYEQYF
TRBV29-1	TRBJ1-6	CSSEPPPSPLHF
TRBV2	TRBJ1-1	CASRQVRAFF
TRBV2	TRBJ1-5	CASSVRFGTGGAGRNQPQHF
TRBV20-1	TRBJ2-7	CSASGGKSYEQYF